This T cell receptor (beta chain) was sequenced during a study of breast tumors, draining lymph nodes, adjacent tissues. Broader study findings: Data only fit, rather than demonstrated, lymph node origin of most tumor T cells.

CDR1 DFQATT and CDR2 SNEGSKA come from the germline V gene (reference sequence). V lost 5 bases to trimming and J lost 0 bases, with 9 bases between them. CDR3 length: 13 amino acids. From the multiplex PCR reads, TCRdb called clonotypes with MiXCR, one entry per CDR3 protein. Among some 100,000 distinct CDR3 sequences listed, around 21% were seen once. The lymph nodes were axillary draining lymph nodes from breast cancer patients. This clonotype was observed at least ten times. Its target is not known. The sample was axillary lymph node tissue. The sequence derives from a female donor with breast cancer. Some clones in this sample may be carry-over from other donors' samples. The J gene is TRBJ2-3, the V gene TRBV20-1; D is undetermined. CDR3 coding DNA: TGCAGTGCTGCCCCCGGTAGCACAGATACGCAGTATTTT. Translated: CSAAPGSTDTQYF.